Listed here are 27 T cell receptor beta chains from one sample, sequenced in a study of spatial heterogeneity in lung cancer. Each CDR3 protein gets one entry after TCRdb re-called the 5' RACE reads with MiXCR. This sample has roughly 34,000 distinct CDR3 sequences, with around 6.9% found just once. The sample's time point: blood at routine non-recurrence follow-up after resection. The sample in question was PBMCs, obtained at follow-up. The source is a male donor with early-stage non-small cell lung cancer.

The chain links TRBV2 to TRBJ2-7, with 9 bases identical to TRBD2. CDR3 length: 13 residues. V lost 10 bases to trimming and J lost 11 bases; unmatched junction nucleotides: 15. The germline V gene has CDR1 SNHLY and CDR2 FYNNEI. Here the CDR3 reads CATSREQRGVEYF. The CDR3, as DNA: TGTGCCACCTCCCGGGAACAGCGGGGGGTGGAGTACTTC.

This clonotype has ten or more counts. This chain joins TRBV20-1 and TRBJ2-5; the match to TRBD2 covers 8 bases. V was pared by 6 bases and J by 3 bases, with 9 bases of the junction left unmatched. This CDR3 has 14 residues. The V gene's germline CDR1 is DFQATT and CDR2 SNEGSKA (reference sequence). The CDR3 spells CSAFAGTREETQYF. The CDR3 DNA sequence: TGCAGTGCATTCGCCGGGACTAGAGAAGAGACCCAGTACTTC.

This clonotype has ten or more counts. The chain couples TRBV19 to TRBJ1-5; 7 bases agree with TRBD1. CDR3 length: 14 residues. Per the germline V gene, CDR1 is LNHDA and CDR2 is SQIVND (reference sequence). V shed 7 bases, J shed 5 bases, and the junction held 8 bases outside the gene matches. The CDR3, as DNA: TGTGCCAGTACTAGGGGGCAGCATGATCAGCCCCAGCATTTT. Encoded protein: CASTRGQHDQPQHF.

In its sample, this clonotype was seen a few times. The chain is built from TRBV7-9 and TRBJ2-7, with 9 bases aligning to TRBD2. With 5 bases clipped from V and 2 bases from J, the junction kept 7 bases outside the gene matches. The CDR3 extends over 15 amino acids. The germline gives CDR1 SEHNR, CDR2 FQNEAQ (reference sequence). CDR3 sequence (DNA): TGTGCCAGCAGCCCCCGACTAGCGGAAACCTACGAGCAGTACTTC. Amino acids: CASSPRLAETYEQYF.

The sample holds many counts of this clonotype. The chain is built from TRBV7-9 and TRBJ1-1; D is possibly TRBD1 (5 bases). V gave up 2 bases and J gave up 11 bases, with 15 bases separating them. The CDR3 consists of 13 residues. In germline, CDR1 is SEHNR, CDR2 FQNEAQ (reference sequence). The CDR3 is CASSLPGAPGAFF. As DNA, the CDR3 is TGTGCCAGCAGCTTACCTGGGGCCCCTGGGGCTTTCTTT.

In its sample, this clonotype was seen many times. The chain recombines TRBV7-8 with TRBJ1-1; no clear D. The length of the CDR3 is 16 residues. Trimming took off 3 bases at V and 0 bases at J, with 14 bases between the two ends. Germline V lookup: CDR1 SGHVS, CDR2 FQNEAQ. CDR3 in amino acids: CASSFYVSKLNTEAFF. The CDR3, as DNA: TGTGCCAGCAGCTTCTATGTATCAAAGTTGAACACTGAAGCTTTCTTT.

This clonotype was seen many times. The chain links TRBV10-1 to TRBJ1-1; D is unclear. The CDR3 extends over 15 amino acids. CDR1 WNHNN and CDR2 SYGVQD come from the germline V gene (reference sequence). Between the trimmed V and J ends, which lost 4 bases and 5 bases, there was a span of 17 bases. CDR3 DNA sequence: TGCGCCAGCAGTGCGTCGTCACACGGGGAAACTGAAGCTTTCTTT. Protein sequence: CASSASSHGETEAFF.

The CDR3 reads CASSPGYEQFF. DNA of the CDR3: TGCGCCAGCAGCCCAGGATATGAGCAGTTCTTC. This chain links TRBV5-1 with TRBJ2-1; D uncertain. The ends were cut back, 4 bases at V and 8 bases at J, with 7 bases in the middle. CDR3 length: 11 residues. CDR1 is SGHRS, CDR2 YFSETQ, per germline.

This clonotype is judged medium-sized (0.01 to 0.1%). This chain joins TRBV27 and TRBJ2-7, with a possible D match to TRBD1 (6 bases). The germline V gene encodes CDR1 MNHEY and CDR2 SMNVEV (reference sequence). This CDR3 region has 12 residues. V dropped 5 bases and J dropped 6 bases, with 11 bases sitting between them. CDR3 nucleotides: TGTGCCAGCAGTCCAAACAGGGTCGAGCAGTACTTC. Its translation: CASSPNRVEQYF.

This clonotype was found a few times. This chain connects TRBV20-1 to TRBJ2-4; D may be TRBD1 (5 bases). Between the trimmed V and J ends, which lost 2 bases and 9 bases, there was a span of 14 bases. Germline-derived CDR1 and CDR2 are DFQATT and SNEGSKA (reference sequence). The CDR3 loop spans 13 amino acids. CDR3 in DNA: TGCAGTGCTAGAAAAGGGGTGGGGTTCATTCAGTACTTC. Amino acid sequence: CSARKGVGFIQYF.

By sample fraction, this clonotype is medium-sized. The V call is TRBV20-1, the J call TRBJ2-7, with no clear D. Germline V gives CDR1 DFQATT, CDR2 SNEGSKA (reference sequence). There are 13 residues in the CDR3. Trimming took 2 bases from V and 3 from J, leaving 11 bases between them. CDR3 DNA sequence: TGCAGTGCTAGAAAGGAACTCCTCTACGAGCAGTACTTC. It translates to CSARKELLYEQYF.

This clonotype was detected ten times or more. V gene TRBV7-8 combines with J gene TRBJ2-7; no clear D. V was shortened by 5 bases and J by 3 bases, with 8 bases between the two germline ends. Germline V gene sequence: CDR1 SGHVS, CDR2 FQNEAQ. The CDR3 contains 12 residues. The CDR3 region has the DNA TGTGCCAGCAGCGATGCAGGCTACGAGCAGTACTTC. Residues: CASSDAGYEQYF.

Many counts were recorded for this clonotype. This sequence joins TRBV9 and TRBJ2-1, with TRBD2 identical over 10 bases. CDR1 and CDR2 (germline): SGDLS, YYNGEE. The CDR3 loop spans 15 amino acids. The trim removed 3 bases at V and 6 bases at J, leaving 6 bases unmatched. DNA of the CDR3: TGTGCCAGCAGCGCAGATAGCGGGGGGCCCAATGAGCAGTTCTTC. Translated: CASSADSGGPNEQFF.

In its sample, this clonotype was seen many times. The chain couples TRBV15 to TRBJ2-5; 7 nucleotides agree with TRBD1. This CDR3 spans 15 amino acids. Germline V gene data show CDR1 as LNHNV and CDR2 as YYDKDF (reference sequence). Trimming cost V 1 base and J 5 bases; bases outside gene matches: 7. For the CDR3, the DNA is TGTGCCACCAGCAGAGGTGACAGGGACGGGGAGACCCAGTACTTC. It translates to CATSRGDRDGETQYF.

In its sample, this clonotype was seen many times. This chain links TRBV20-1 with TRBJ1-2, with D possibly matching TRBD1 (5 bases). This CDR3 spans 13 amino acids. Trimming cost V 3 bases and J 4 bases, with 12 bases left between them. CDR1 is DFQATT, CDR2 SNEGSKA, per germline (reference sequence). The CDR3 protein is CSASPGTSYGYTF. Written as DNA, the CDR3 is TGCAGTGCTAGTCCTGGGACTAGCTATGGCTACACCTTC.

This clonotype was seen more than once but under ten times. The V gene is TRBV18, the J gene TRBJ1-4; D uncertain. Germline-derived CDR1 and CDR2 are KGHSH and LQKENI. The CDR3 runs 15 residues. With 4 bases removed from V and 0 bases from J, the gap between germline ends came to 9 bases. Written as DNA, the CDR3 is TGTGCCAGCTCACAATCTGGTGCAACTAATGAAAAACTGTTTTTT. It encodes CASSQSGATNEKLFF.

This clonotype has a count of ten or more. This rearrangement joins TRBV7-8 to TRBJ1-6; no clear D. Trimming left V 1 base short and J 8 bases short, with 6 bases between. Germline V CDR1 and CDR2: SGHVS, FQNEAQ. The CDR3 length is 13 residues. The DNA of the CDR3 is TGTGCCAGCAGCTTAGAAGCAGATTCACCCCTCCACTTT. As protein: CASSLEADSPLHF.

This clonotype came up many times. This chain connects TRBV5-1 to TRBJ2-7; TRBD1 matches 7 bases. The germline gives CDR1 SGHRS, CDR2 YFSETQ. This CDR3 has 16 residues. J lost 3 bases, V lost 3 bases, and 12 bases had no gene match. CDR3 loop: CASSSTQTGRLYEQYF. The CDR3 region has the DNA TGCGCCAGCAGCTCAACCCAGACAGGGCGCCTCTACGAGCAGTACTTC.

This clonotype has ten or more counts. The CDR3: CASSPGQGNEQYF. The CDR3 coding sequence is TGTGCCAGCAGTCCGGGACAGGGCAACGAGCAGTACTTC. This chain joins TRBV6-5 and TRBJ2-7; 9 bases fit TRBD1. Unmatched junction bases numbered 4, after V lost 5 bases and J lost 5 bases. From germline, CDR1 is MNHEY and CDR2 SVGAGI. CDR3 length: 13 residues.

This clonotype showed up many times. The chain carries TRBV20-1 and TRBJ2-5, with 9 nucleotides matching TRBD2. The V and J ends lost 2 bases and 2 bases, in that order; junction bases with no gene match: 3. Per germline, CDR1 DFQATT and CDR2 SNEGSKA (reference sequence). The CDR3 contains 14 residues. Here the CDR3 reads CSARHSGGQETQYF. The CDR3 DNA sequence: TGCAGTGCTAGACATAGCGGGGGTCAAGAGACCCAGTACTTC.

There are many counts of this clonotype. The CDR3 loop reads CASGLGGLGELFF. The DNA for the CDR3 is TGTGCCAGTGGACTCGGGGGGCTCGGGGAGCTGTTTTTT. The chain carries TRBV27 and TRBJ2-2; D may be TRBD2 (7 bases). CDR1 is MNHEY, CDR2 SMNVEV, per germline (reference sequence). V was shortened by 9 bases and J by 7 bases, with 15 bases between the two germline ends. The CDR3 length is 13 residues.

This clonotype was detected ten times or more. CDR3 in amino acids: CASSFVGGTEAFF. For the CDR3, the DNA is TGTGCCAGCAGTTTCGTTGGGGGCACTGAAGCTTTCTTT. V gene TRBV12-3 or TRBV12-4 combines with J gene TRBJ1-1, with D possibly matching TRBD1 (5 bases). CDR3 length: 13 residues. The V end was cut by 3 bases, the J end by 4 bases, with 9 bases between.

This clonotype showed up many times. This chain links TRBV20-1 with TRBJ2-3; 11 bases are a match to TRBD2. Germline CDR1 DFQATT, CDR2 SNEGSKA (reference sequence). This CDR3 comprises 17 residues. The V gene end was trimmed by 3 bases and the J gene end by 4 bases; junction bases not matched to a gene: 12. This CDR3 is CSASGSLAGGRADTQYF. The DNA of the CDR3 is TGCAGTGCTAGTGGTTCCCTAGCGGGGGGAAGAGCAGATACGCAGTATTTT.

This clonotype showed up many times. The chain recombines TRBV30 with TRBJ2-7; 8 nucleotides align to TRBD1. The J segment lost 5 bases and the V segment lost 4 bases, leaving 7 bases of the junction unmatched. The CDR3 length is 13 residues. Germline V gene data show CDR1 as GTSNPN and CDR2 as SVGIG (reference sequence). The CDR3 coding sequence is TGTGCCTGGATGTCGCAGGGGGCGAACGAGCAGTACTTC. Protein product: CAWMSQGANEQYF.

This clonotype showed up many times. The CDR3 DNA reads as TGTGCCAGCCAGAAGGCTATCGGCGCGGGGACAGGAGGCACTGAAGCTTTCTTT. This encodes CASQKAIGAGTGGTEAFF. V is TRBV18 and J is TRBJ1-1; 8 bases are a match to TRBD1. Germline trimming cut 8 bases from V and 4 bases from J; bases unmatched to any gene: 21. The CDR3 is made up of 18 amino acids. Per germline, CDR1 KGHSH and CDR2 LQKENI.

The chain has TRBV5-1 and TRBJ1-1; D is uncertain. Germline loops: CDR1 SGHRS, CDR2 YFSETQ. Trimming pared 0 bases from V and 4 bases from J, leaving 10 bases between. The CDR3 sequence is 14 residues long. In DNA, the CDR3 is TGCGCCAGCAGCTTGGGTCGGGAAACCACTGAAGCTTTCTTT. It is translated as CASSLGRETTEAFF.

This clonotype showed up many times. The rearrangement links TRBV12-5 to TRBJ1-1; a weak D match, TRBD1 (5 bases). The CDR3 extends over 13 amino acids. Trimming removed 2 bases at V and 9 bases at J, with 13 bases between. In germline, CDR1 is LGHNT, CDR2 FRNRAP. As DNA, the CDR3 is TGTGCTAGTGGTTTGCTCCAGGGATGGAAAGCTTTCTTT. Its protein is CASGLLQGWKAFF. Full variable domain (missing parts from reference TRBV12-5 and TRBJ1-1): DARVTQTPRHKVTEMGQEVTMRCQPILGHNTVFWYRQTMMQGLELLAYFRNRAPLDDSGMPKDRFSAEMPDATLATLKIQPSEPRDSAVYFCASGLLQGWKAFFGQGTRLTVV.